This entry features one TCR beta chain sequence. Its antigen is not known. In germline, CDR1 is MNHNY, CDR2 SVGAGI (reference sequence). V was clipped by 7 bases and J by 5 bases; unmatched bases: 7. CDR3 length: 13 residues. This sample was taken from a study of cytomegalovirus exposure and HLA in healthy donors. Study observations and caveats: Several V segments, TRBV6-2 and TRBV6-3 among them, could not be told apart and were dropped.

It was with 60 Vbeta and 13 Jbeta primers that the PCR ran. TCRdb's copy holds only in-frame clones and misses some; the assay was immunoSEQ multiplex PCR. The sample includes roughly 60,000 clones. The sequenced material came from PBMCs. This chain connects TRBV6-6 to TRBJ2-5; 7 nucleotides match TRBD1. The TCR was taken from a woman between 18 and 29 years old in good health and CMV-seronegative. CDR3 coding DNA: TGTGCCAGCACTTCACAGGGGCGTGAGACCCAGTACTTC. It is translated as CASTSQGRETQYF.